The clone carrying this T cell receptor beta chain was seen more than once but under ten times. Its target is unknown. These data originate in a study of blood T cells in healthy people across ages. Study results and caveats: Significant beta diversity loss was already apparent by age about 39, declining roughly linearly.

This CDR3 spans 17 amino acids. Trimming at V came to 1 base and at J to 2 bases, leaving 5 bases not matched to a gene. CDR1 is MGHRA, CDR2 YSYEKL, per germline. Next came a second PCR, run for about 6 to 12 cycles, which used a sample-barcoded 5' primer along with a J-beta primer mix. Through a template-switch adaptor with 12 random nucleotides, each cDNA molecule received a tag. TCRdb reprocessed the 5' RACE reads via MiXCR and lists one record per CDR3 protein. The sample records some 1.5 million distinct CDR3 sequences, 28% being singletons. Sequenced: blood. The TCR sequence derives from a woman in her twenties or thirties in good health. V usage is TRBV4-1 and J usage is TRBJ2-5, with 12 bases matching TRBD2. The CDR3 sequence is CASSQGGLAGGQETQYF. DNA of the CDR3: TGCGCCAGCAGCCAAGGCGGGCTAGCGGGGGGGCAAGAGACCCAGTACTTC.